This TCR beta chain is drawn from a study of blood T cell repertoires in COVID-19. The CDR3 has 14 residues. Trimming shortened V by 3 bases and J by 5 bases, and 13 bases separated the two germline ends. Germline V gene data show CDR1 as MDHEN and CDR2 as SYDVKM. Here immunoSEQ multiplex PCR was the method, and the copy in TCRdb shows in-frame clones only, minus some. The sample has roughly 200,000 clones, approximately 85% seen once; the top ten hold roughly 8%. This clone was observed a single time. This receptor was obtained from a woman aged 55-69 years with acute or convalescent COVID-19. Sequencing was carried out using peripheral blood. This rearrangement joins TRBV28 to TRBJ2-5; weak D call: TRBD1 (5 bases). The CDR3, as DNA: TGTGCCAGCAGTTTTCAGGGCTCGATGGAGACCCAGTACTTC. It yields the protein CASSFQGSMETQYF.